The T cell receptor beta chain under discussion was sequenced for a study of blood T cell repertoires in COVID-19. Looking at the study overall: PBMCs, B-cell-depleted T cells, or T cells provided the cDNA or gDNA that made up the material.

This clone was seen just once. CDR3 length equals 15 residues. Germline loops: CDR1 KGHDR, CDR2 SFDVKD. Losses at the gene ends were 3 bases for V and 1 base for J; bases not matched to a gene: 2. Libraries were prepared by immunoSEQ multiplex PCR; TCRdb keeps only in-frame clonotypes and omits some of them. This sample has 110,000 or so clones, with about 90% found just once. This TCR was recovered from a man in his 70s who had recovered from COVID-19. The sample consisted of peripheral blood. This chain connects TRBV24-1 to TRBJ2-3; 8 nucleotides agree with TRBD1. In DNA, the CDR3 is TGTGCCACCAGTGATCGGACAGGGCGCACAGATACGCAGTATTTT. Its protein product is CATSDRTGRTDTQYF.